This is a list of T cell receptor beta chains from one sample in a study of T cell changes during pregnancy in multiple sclerosis. This table comes from immunoSEQ multiplex PCR, and its TCRdb copy is limited to in-frame clones, with some not included. The sample has just under 100,000 clones, 85% to 95% seen once. The sample consisted of peripheral blood, taken after pregnancy. The receptors derive from a female donor with multiple sclerosis, enrolled in a pregnancy study. The CDR3 runs from the conserved cysteine through the conserved F or W. A D gene is named only where the DNA matches it firmly.

16,TRBV18,TRBJ2-7,.,CASSDLKRSITYEQYF,TGTGCCAGCTCAGATCTCAAACGGAGTATCACCTACGAGCAGTACTTC
18,TRBV5-1,TRBJ2-7,TRBD2,CASSLGFGTSGSTNEQYF,TGCGCCAGCAGCTTGGGGTTCGGGACTAGCGGGAGTACCAACGAGCAGTACTTC
15,TRBV4-1,TRBJ1-1,.,CASSQILTENTEAFF,TGCGCCAGCAGCCAAATACTGACAGAAAACACTGAAGCTTTCTTT
15,TRBV9,TRBJ2-7,.,CASSPSASVLYEQYF,TGTGCCAGCAGCCCTTCGGCTAGCGTACTGTACGAGCAGTACTTC
14,TRBV10-1,TRBJ1-1,.,CASSETPRGTEAFF,TGCGCCAGCAGTGAGACCCCCAGGGGAACTGAAGCTTTCTTT
15,TRBV4-3,TRBJ1-1,.,CASSQEPTVSTEAFF,TGCGCCAGCAGCCAGGAACCTACAGTGAGCACTGAAGCTTTCTTT
14,TRBV6-5,TRBJ1-2,.,CASSYREEDYGYTF,TGTGCCAGCAGTTACAGGGAGGAGGACTATGGCTACACCTTC
14,TRBV2,TRBJ1-5,.,CASSQLTVNQPQHF,TGTGCCAGCAGTCAACTTACAGTCAATCAGCCCCAGCATTTT
15,TRBV7-6,TRBJ2-7,TRBD2,CASSLGVAGDGEQYF,TGTGCCAGCAGCTTGGGAGTAGCGGGAGATGGGGAGCAGTACTTC
12,TRBV19,TRBJ2-2,TRBD1,CASSEGQLELFF,TGTGCCAGTAGTGAGGGACAGTTGGAGCTGTTTTTT
14,TRBV5-1,TRBJ2-5,TRBD1,CASSPSGGRETQYF,TGCGCCAGCAGCCCATCAGGGGGCCGAGAGACCCAGTACTTC
12,TRBV29-1,TRBJ1-1,TRBD1,CSAVGQGTEAFF,TGCAGCGCGGTTGGACAGGGCACTGAAGCTTTCTTT
13,TRBV7-2,TRBJ2-1,.,CASSFPGPGGLFF,TGTGCCAGCAGCTTTCCGGGACCCGGGGGTCTGTTCTTC
16,TRBV7-8,TRBJ1-5,.,CASSLTRGAGNQPQHF,TGTGCCAGCAGCTTAACCAGGGGTGCAGGCAATCAGCCCCAGCATTTT
15,TRBV6-1,TRBJ1-2,TRBD1,CASSEYRDRNYGYTF,TGTGCCAGCAGTGAATATAGGGACAGGAACTATGGCTACACCTTC
14,TRBV30,TRBJ1-4,TRBD1,CAWSVGGGGEKLFF,TGTGCCTGGAGTGTAGGGGGCGGGGGGGAAAAACTGTTTTTT
16,TRBV6-5,TRBJ1-5,.,CASSYSVPGRNQPQHF,TGTGCCAGCAGTTACTCGGTTCCGGGTCGCAATCAGCCCCAGCATTTT
18,TRBV25-1,TRBJ2-2,TRBD2,CASSESGTSGMNTGELFF,TGTGCCAGCAGTGAATCCGGGACTAGCGGTATGAACACCGGGGAGCTGTTTTTT
15,TRBV19,TRBJ2-6,.,CASSTGTTGANVLTF,TGTGCCAGTAGTACGGGGACAACTGGGGCCAACGTCCTGACTTTC
16,TRBV7-3,TRBJ2-1,.,CASSLSSGAGGNEQFF,TGTGCCAGCAGCTTAAGCTCAGGGGCGGGCGGGAATGAGCAGTTCTTC
16,TRBV7-6,TRBJ2-1,TRBD2,CASSPGTSGVYNEQFF,TGTGCCAGCAGCCCGGGGACTAGCGGAGTATACAATGAGCAGTTCTTC